This T cell receptor (beta chain) was sequenced in a study of CD8+CD57+ T cells in acquired aplastic anemia. Study context: The study obtained an average of around 2.9 ug of DNA from sorted CD4+ and CD8+ cells. The study obtained about 11 million reads on average for CD4+ cells from healthy donors. Study results and limitations: Significant differences in CD8+ Simpson's diversity were not observed between patients and controls. About 29 CD8+ CDR3 sequences occurred in both the patients and the controls.

This clonotype has only one observation. What it recognizes is unknown. The CDR3 loop spans 13 amino acids. In germline, CDR1 is KGHDR, CDR2 SFDVKD. V was clipped by 5 bases and J by 7 bases, with 10 bases between them. For CDR3 and TCR beta VDJ profiling, genomic DNA was the template used. Each CDR3 protein gets one entry after TCRdb re-called the reads with MiXCR. The table records 150,000 to 200,000 distinct CDR3 sequences, around 45% of them present only once. Sequencing input: sorted CD4+, CD8+, or CD8+CD57+ T cells (not recorded which) from PBMCs. The TCR originated in a human donor in good health. The chain is built from TRBV24-1 and TRBJ2-2, with D possibly being TRBD2 (5 bases). This CDR3 is CATSAKGVGELFF. The CDR3 region has the DNA TGTGCCACCAGTGCGAAGGGAGTCGGGGAGCTGTTTTTT.